This is a list of T cell receptor beta chains from one sample in a study of PD-L1 blockade in urothelial cancer. Some clones are missing from TCRdb's copy, which holds only in-frame ones; the method was immunoSEQ multiplex PCR. Here the sample spans some 53,000 clones, roughly 80% being singletons. Material: PBMCs, obtained around atezolizumab (anti-PD-L1) treatment. All receptors come from a man aged 65-85 years with urothelial cancer. Both conserved end residues are part of each CDR3. A D gene is named only where the DNA matches it firmly. Expanded clones get a size class; other rows say once, few or many, or leave the size out.

v_call	clone_size	d_call	j_call	cdr3_nt	cdr3_aa
TRBV30	-	-	TRBJ1-1	TGTGCCTGGAGTGATATATCTGAAGCTTTCTTT	CAWSDISEAFF
TRBV7-3	-	-	TRBJ2-1	TGTGCCAGCAGCCCTCGAGGGGGAACGGGGCGAGATGAGCAGTTCTTC	CASSPRGGTGRDEQFF
TRBV5-6	-	TRBD1	TRBJ1-4	TGTGCCAGCAGCTCGGACAGGGGTAATGAAAAACTGTTTTTT	CASSSDRGNEKLFF
TRBV19	-	TRBD1	TRBJ1-6	TGTGCCAGTAGTAGCTCGACAGGGAGCTCCTATAATTCACCCCTCCACTTT	CASSSSTGSSYNSPLHF
TRBV5-4	-	TRBD1	TRBJ1-1	TGTGCCAGCAGCAGACAGGGGGCGCGGAGCACTGAAGCTTTCTTT	CASSRQGARSTEAFF
TRBV2	few	-	TRBJ2-7	TGTGCCAGCAGTGCGCGGGGTCACTCCTACGAGCAGTACTTC	CASSARGHSYEQYF
TRBV7-9	-	TRBD1	TRBJ2-2	TGTGCCAGCAGCTTAGCGATAGGGGGCTATCCAGACCTCACCGGGGAGCTGTTTTTT	CASSLAIGGYPDLTGELFF
TRBV28	-	TRBD1	TRBJ1-5	TGTGCCAGCAGCTCCCCGGTAGGGGACAGAGTCAGCAATCAGCCCCAGCATTTT	CASSSPVGDRVSNQPQHF
TRBV2	-	TRBD2	TRBJ2-2	TGTGCCAGCAGTCTCCGACTAGCGGGAGGCACCGGGGAGCTGTTTTTT	CASSLRLAGGTGELFF
TRBV7-3	-	-	TRBJ2-5	TGTGCCAGCAGCTTATCGGAACAGGGAAAAAAGACCCAGTACTTC	CASSLSEQGKKTQYF
TRBV9	-	-	TRBJ2-7	TGTGCCAGCAGCGCCGGACAGCTAGACTCCTACGAGCAGTACTTC	CASSAGQLDSYEQYF
TRBV20-1	-	-	TRBJ2-1	TGCAGTGCTAGACCTTACAATGAGCAGTTCTTC	CSARPYNEQFF
TRBV28	-	TRBD2	TRBJ2-1	TGTGCCAGCAGTTTACGGAGCGGGATGAGCTCCTACAATGAGCAGTTCTTC	CASSLRSGMSSYNEQFF
TRBV2	-	TRBD2	TRBJ2-5	TGTGCCAGCAGTGAAGTGTCGGGAGGCCGGTGGGCAGAGACCCAGTACTTC	CASSEVSGGRWAETQYF
TRBV6-5	-	TRBD1	TRBJ2-2	TGTGCCAGCACTAGGGACAGGGACACCGGGGAGCTGTTTTTT	CASTRDRDTGELFF
TRBV27	-	-	TRBJ1-2	TGTGCCAGCAGTTTATGGCCGAGGCAGAATGGCTACACCTTC	CASSLWPRQNGYTF
TRBV2	-	-	TRBJ1-5	TGTGCCAGCAGTGGACAGCCCAATCAGCCCCAGCATTTT	CASSGQPNQPQHF
TRBV7-9	few	TRBD2	TRBJ2-7	TGTGCCAGCAGCCACGGAGGTAGCGGGAGGTCCGTGGGGTCCTACGAGCAGTACTTC	CASSHGGSGRSVGSYEQYF
TRBV11-3	-	TRBD1	TRBJ2-6	TGTGCCAGCAGCTTAGGACAGGGGACCGGGGCCAACGTCCTGACTTTC	CASSLGQGTGANVLTF
TRBV6-5	-	-	TRBJ2-3	TGTGCCAGCAGTCCCCGGAGTCAGGGTAAAGATACGCAGTATTTT	CASSPRSQGKDTQYF
TRBV6-6	-	-	TRBJ2-7	TGTGCCAGCAGTTACTCAGGGGACTACGAGCAGTACTTC	CASSYSGDYEQYF
TRBV2	-	TRBD2	TRBJ2-3	TGTGCCAGCAGAAGAGGGACTAGCGTGACCCCAGATACGCAGTATTTT	CASRRGTSVTPDTQYF
TRBV7-7	once	-	TRBJ2-5	TGTGCTAGCAGCCAGACAGGCAGACAAGAGACCCAGTACTTC	CASSQTGRQETQYF
TRBV5-4	-	TRBD1	TRBJ1-5	TGTGCCAGCAGCTTCCGGGACAGGGGAGGCAATCAGCCCCAGCATTTT	CASSFRDRGGNQPQHF
TRBV19	-	-	TRBJ1-5	TGTGCCAGTAGTACGGAGGGGAGTCAGCCCCAGCATTTT	CASSTEGSQPQHF
TRBV4-2	few	-	TRBJ2-2	TGTGCCAGCAGCCAAGACACTAGCAAAGGGGAGCTGTTTTTT	CASSQDTSKGELFF
TRBV11-2	-	-	TRBJ2-1	TGTGCCAGCAGCTCCCCCTCCTGGGCGTACAATGAGCAGTTCTTC	CASSSPSWAYNEQFF
TRBV19	-	TRBD2	TRBJ2-3	TGTGCCAGTAGTATCCTAGCGGGCGGCACAGATACGCAGTATTTT	CASSILAGGTDTQYF
TRBV11-3	-	-	TRBJ2-3	TGTGCCAGCAGCTTAATATCCCTAGAGTTGACAGATACGCAGTATTTT	CASSLISLELTDTQYF
TRBV9	-	-	TRBJ2-6	TGTGCCAGCAGCAGGAGCTCTGGGGCCAACGTCCTGACTTTC	CASSRSSGANVLTF
TRBV5-1	once	TRBD1	TRBJ2-7	TGCGCCAGCAGTTACGACAGGGGACCCTACGAGCAGTACTTC	CASSYDRGPYEQYF
TRBV5-6	-	-	TRBJ2-7	TGTGCCAGCGGCTTACAGGGAGCCTACGAGCAGTACTTC	CASGLQGAYEQYF
TRBV5-5	-	TRBD1	TRBJ1-2	TGTGCCAGCAGCTTAGGGACAGGGGGAGGCTATGGCTACACCTTC	CASSLGTGGGYGYTF
TRBV19	few	-	TRBJ1-1	TGTGCCAGTAAGAACAGGGTAAAACACACTGAAGCTTTCTTT	CASKNRVKHTEAFF
TRBV7-2	-	TRBD1	TRBJ2-5	TGTGCCAGCAGCTTAGGTGGGACAGGGGTAAAGACCCAGTACTTC	CASSLGGTGVKTQYF